This T cell receptor (beta chain) was captured by sequencing in a study of cytotoxic CD8 clonotypes in ibrutinib-treated CLL. The J segment lost 7 bases and the V segment lost 5 bases, leaving 14 bases of the junction unmatched. Germline lookup yields CDR1 SEHNR and CDR2 FQNEAQ (reference sequence). The CDR3 consists of 17 residues. Profiled with immunoSEQ multiplex PCR; TCRdb holds only in-frame clones, not every one. Of about 150,000 clones listed, 76% are singletons. The source material was PBMCs, sampled after 24 months of ibrutinib treatment. The rearrangement uses TRBV7-9 and TRBJ1-6, with 7 bases matching TRBD1. The origin of this receptor is a human donor with chronic lymphocytic leukemia. The CDR3 sequence: CASSPQGQDLWNSPLHF. DNA of the CDR3: TGTGCCAGCAGCCCACAAGGACAGGACTTGTGGAATTCACCCCTCCACTTT.